This T cell receptor beta chain originates from a study of cytomegalovirus exposure and HLA in healthy donors. Study-wide findings and caveats: Cytomegalovirus association was assigned to about 150 TCR beta chains. A classifier reportedly called cytomegalovirus status with high sensitivity and specificity.

This clone was recorded a few times. The antigen remains unidentified. The donors were members of the validation cohort, which comprised 120 subjects and was separate from the first cohort of 600 to 850 subjects. This CDR3 has 13 amino acids. V shed 7 bases and J shed 4 bases, with 11 bases lying between them. Germline V CDR1 and CDR2: SNHLY, FYNNEI. Repertoires were generated with immunoSEQ multiplex PCR, while TCRdb's copy carries only in-frame clones and drops some. The data show 190,000 or so clones, approximately 84% seen once. This clonotype originated in a woman between 18 and 30 years old in good health and CMV-seropositive. Sequencing used PBMCs. This chain connects TRBV2 to TRBJ1-3; D unclear. The CDR3: CASTTGRGNTIYF. The CDR3 DNA reads TGTGCCAGCACCACTGGGAGAGGAAACACCATATATTTT. Drawing the rest from reference TRBV2 and TRBJ1-3, the complete variable domain is EPEVTQTPSHQVTQMGQEVILRCVPISNHLYFYWYRQILGQKVEFLVSFYNNEISEKSEIFDDQFSVERPDGSNFTLKIRSTKLEDSAMYFCASTTGRGNTIYFGEGSWLTVV.